A selection of T cell receptor beta chains follows, all from one sample in a study of T cell responses to AZD1222 COVID-19 vaccine. The assay was immunoSEQ multiplex PCR, and TCRdb's table has in-frame clones only and misses some. The sample comprises about 160,000 clones, 85% to 90% of which are singletons, and 6.9% rests with the top ten. The specimen comprised peripheral blood, sampled on day 0 of AZD1222 vaccination. The receptors were gathered from an adult in good health. Both conserved end residues are trimmed from each CDR3.

j_call v_call cdr3_aa
TRBJ1-5 TRBV7-2 ASSLVQGYNQPQH
TRBJ2-7 TRBV13 ASSLAGLKVYEQY
TRBJ1-4 TRBV13 ASSSYQGLSTNEKLF
TRBJ1-1 TRBV7-8 ASSKAGGAFLLNTEAF
TRBJ2-2 TRBV5-1 ASSLGQGSNTGELF
TRBJ2-5 TRBV6-2/TRBV6-3 ASSHTRGGLETQY
TRBJ2-1 TRBV13 ASSLGLYRRGGLSYNEQF
TRBJ2-1 TRBV18 ASADPGTGTYNEQF
TRBJ2-5 TRBV27 ASSPLTGTGVWETQY
TRBJ2-4 TRBV27 ASRYLAKNIQY
TRBJ1-1 TRBV18 ASSPPGGRMNTEAF